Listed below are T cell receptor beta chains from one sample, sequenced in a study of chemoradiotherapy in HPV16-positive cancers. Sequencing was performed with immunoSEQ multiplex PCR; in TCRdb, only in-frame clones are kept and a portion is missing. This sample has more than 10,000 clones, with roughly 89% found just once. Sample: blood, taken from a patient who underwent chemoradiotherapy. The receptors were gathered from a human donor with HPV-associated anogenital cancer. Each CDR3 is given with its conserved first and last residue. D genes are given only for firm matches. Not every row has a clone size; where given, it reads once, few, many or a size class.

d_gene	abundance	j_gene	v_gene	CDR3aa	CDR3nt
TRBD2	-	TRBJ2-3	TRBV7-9	CASTERGTDTQYF	TGTGCCAGCACCGAGCGGGGGACAGATACGCAGTATTTT
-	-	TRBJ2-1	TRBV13	CASTGGTQYNEQFF	TGTGCCAGCACGGGCGGGACCCAGTACAATGAGCAGTTCTTC
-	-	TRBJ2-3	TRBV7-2	CASSSQQGSDTQYF	TGTGCCAGCAGCTCCCAACAAGGGTCAGATACGCAGTATTTT
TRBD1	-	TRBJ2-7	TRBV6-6	CASRDSGGGYEQYF	TGTGCCAGCAGGGACTCAGGGGGCGGGTACGAGCAGTACTTC
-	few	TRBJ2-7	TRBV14	CASSLHISSSYEQYF	TGTGCCAGCAGCCTCCACATCTCAAGCTCCTACGAGCAGTACTTC
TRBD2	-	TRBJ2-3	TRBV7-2	CASSAGGGRTDTQYF	TGTGCCAGCAGCGCGGGGGGCGGCCGCACAGATACGCAGTATTTT
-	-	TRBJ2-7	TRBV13	CASSLGVRREQYF	TGTGCCAGCAGCTTAGGGGTTAGAAGGGAGCAGTACTTC
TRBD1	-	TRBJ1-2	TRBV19	CASSIRTGLYTF	TGTGCCAGTAGTATCAGGACAGGGCTCTACACCTTC
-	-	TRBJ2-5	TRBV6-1	CASSVQHSQETQYF	TGTGCCAGCAGTGTGCAGCATTCCCAAGAGACCCAGTACTTC
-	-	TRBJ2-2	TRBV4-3	CASSQGRSWLELFF	TGCGCCAGCAGCCAAGGAAGGTCATGGTTGGAGCTGTTTTTT
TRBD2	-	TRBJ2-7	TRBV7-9	CASSKGLAGISNSYEQYF	TGTGCCAGCAGTAAGGGACTAGCGGGGATAAGTAACTCCTACGAGCAGTACTTC
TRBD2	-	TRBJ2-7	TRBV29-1	CSVEDERGGTDYEQYF	TGCAGCGTTGAAGATGAAAGGGGAGGGACGGATTACGAGCAGTACTTC
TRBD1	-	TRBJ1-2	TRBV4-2	CASSQAHQGDYGYTF	TGTGCCAGCAGCCAGGCCCATCAGGGGGACTATGGCTACACCTTC
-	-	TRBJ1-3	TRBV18	CASSPGPLRSGNTIYF	TGTGCCAGCTCACCCGGGCCCCTGAGGTCCGGAAACACCATATATTTT
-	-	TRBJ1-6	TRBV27	CASSLGMGLSPLHF	TGTGCCAGCAGTTTAGGGATGGGACTATCACCCCTCCACTTT
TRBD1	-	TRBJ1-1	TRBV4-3	CASSQGTGGLETEAFF	TGCGCCAGCAGCCAAGGGACAGGGGGGCTGGAAACTGAAGCTTTCTTT
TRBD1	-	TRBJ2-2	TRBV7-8	CASSHLQGSDTGELFF	TGTGCCAGCAGCCATTTACAGGGGAGTGACACCGGGGAGCTGTTTTTT
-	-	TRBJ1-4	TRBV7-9	CASSLGQSNEKLFF	TGTGCCAGCAGCTTAGGACAGTCTAATGAAAAACTGTTTTTT
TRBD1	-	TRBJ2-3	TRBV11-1	CASSPGQTTDTQYF	TGTGCCAGCAGCCCGGGACAGACCACAGATACGCAGTATTTT
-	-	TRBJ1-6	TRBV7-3	CASSLTGNNSPLHF	TGTGCCAGCAGCTTGACGGGGAATAATTCACCCCTCCACTTT
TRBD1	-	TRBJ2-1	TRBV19	CASSQTGSFFNEQFF	TGTGCCAGTAGTCAGACAGGGTCTTTCTTCAATGAGCAGTTCTTC
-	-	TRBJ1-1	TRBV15	CATSRDITEAFF	TGTGCCACCAGCAGAGATATCACTGAAGCTTTCTTT
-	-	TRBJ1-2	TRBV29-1	CSVEGNYYGYTF	TGCAGCGTCGAGGGGAACTATTATGGCTACACCTTC
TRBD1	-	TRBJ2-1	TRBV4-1	CASSQTGTGAVEQFF	TGCGCCAGCAGCCAAACCGGGACAGGGGCTGTTGAGCAGTTCTTC